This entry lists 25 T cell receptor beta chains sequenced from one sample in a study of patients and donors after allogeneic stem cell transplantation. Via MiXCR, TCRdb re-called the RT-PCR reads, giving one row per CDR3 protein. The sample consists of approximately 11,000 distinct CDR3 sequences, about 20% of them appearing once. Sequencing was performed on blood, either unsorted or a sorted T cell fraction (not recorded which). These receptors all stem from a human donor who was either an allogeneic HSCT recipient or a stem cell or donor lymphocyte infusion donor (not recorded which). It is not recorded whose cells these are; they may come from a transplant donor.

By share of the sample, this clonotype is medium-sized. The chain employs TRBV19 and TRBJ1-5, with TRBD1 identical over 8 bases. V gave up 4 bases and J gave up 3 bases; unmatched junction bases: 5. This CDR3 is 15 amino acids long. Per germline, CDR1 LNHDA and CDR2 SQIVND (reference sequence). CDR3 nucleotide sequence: TGTGCCAGTAGTACCACAGGGGGGTCCAATCAGCCCCAGCATTTT. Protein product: CASSTTGGSNQPQHF.

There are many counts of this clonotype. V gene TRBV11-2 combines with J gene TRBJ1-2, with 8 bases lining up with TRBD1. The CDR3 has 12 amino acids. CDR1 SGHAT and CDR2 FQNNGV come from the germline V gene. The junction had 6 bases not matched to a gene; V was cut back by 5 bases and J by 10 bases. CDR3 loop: CASSGDRLSYTF. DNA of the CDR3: TGTGCCAGCAGCGGGGACAGGTTGTCCTACACCTTC. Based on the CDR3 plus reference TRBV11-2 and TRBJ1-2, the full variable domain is EAGVAQSPRYKIIEKRQSVAFWCNPISGHATLYWYQQILGQGPKLLIQFQNNGVVDDSQLPKDRFSAERLKGVDSTLKIQPAKLEDSAVYLCASSGDRLSYTFGSGTRLTVV.

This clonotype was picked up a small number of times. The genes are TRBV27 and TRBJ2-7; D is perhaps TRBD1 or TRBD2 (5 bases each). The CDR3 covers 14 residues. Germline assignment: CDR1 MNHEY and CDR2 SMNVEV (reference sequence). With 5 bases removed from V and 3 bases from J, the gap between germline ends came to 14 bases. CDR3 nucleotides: TGTGCCAGCAGTCTATTTATGGGGGTCTACGAGCAGTACTTC. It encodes CASSLFMGVYEQYF.

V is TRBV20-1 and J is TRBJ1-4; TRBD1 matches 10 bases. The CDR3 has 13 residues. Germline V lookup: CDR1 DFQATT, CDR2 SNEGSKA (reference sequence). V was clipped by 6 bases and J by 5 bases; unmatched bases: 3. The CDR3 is CSAGGQGNEKLFF. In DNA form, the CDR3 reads TGCAGTGCAGGGGGACAGGGGAATGAAAAACTGTTTTTT.

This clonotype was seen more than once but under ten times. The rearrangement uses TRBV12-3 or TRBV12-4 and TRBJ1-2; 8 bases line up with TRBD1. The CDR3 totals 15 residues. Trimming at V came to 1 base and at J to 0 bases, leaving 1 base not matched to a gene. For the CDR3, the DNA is TGTGCCAGCAGTTTAGGACAGGGGCCTAACTATGGCTACACCTTC. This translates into CASSLGQGPNYGYTF.

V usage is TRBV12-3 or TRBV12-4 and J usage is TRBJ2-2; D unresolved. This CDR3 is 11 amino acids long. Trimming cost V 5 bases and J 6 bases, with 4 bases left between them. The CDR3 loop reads CASSGPGELFF. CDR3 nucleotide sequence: TGTGCCAGCAGTGGCCCCGGGGAGCTGTTTTTT.

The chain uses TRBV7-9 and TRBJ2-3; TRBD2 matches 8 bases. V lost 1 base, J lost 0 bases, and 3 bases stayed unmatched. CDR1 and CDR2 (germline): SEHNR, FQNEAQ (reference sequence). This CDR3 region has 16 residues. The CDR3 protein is CASSLVGGGSTDTQYF. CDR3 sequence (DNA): TGTGCCAGCAGCTTAGTGGGCGGGGGGAGCACAGATACGCAGTATTTT.

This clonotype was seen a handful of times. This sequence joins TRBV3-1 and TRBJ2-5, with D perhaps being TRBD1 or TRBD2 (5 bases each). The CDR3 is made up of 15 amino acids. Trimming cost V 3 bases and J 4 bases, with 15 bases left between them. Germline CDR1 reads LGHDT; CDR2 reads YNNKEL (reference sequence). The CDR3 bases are TGTGCCAGCAGCCATCGGGGCGCTGGAGGAGAGACCCAGTACTTC. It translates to CASSHRGAGGETQYF.

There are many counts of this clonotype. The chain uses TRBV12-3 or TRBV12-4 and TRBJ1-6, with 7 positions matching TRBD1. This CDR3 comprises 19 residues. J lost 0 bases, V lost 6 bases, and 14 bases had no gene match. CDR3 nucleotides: TGTGCCAGCAGGGCCGGGACAGCTTTCGGGTCCTCCTATAATTCACCCCTCCACTTT. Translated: CASRAGTAFGSSYNSPLHF.

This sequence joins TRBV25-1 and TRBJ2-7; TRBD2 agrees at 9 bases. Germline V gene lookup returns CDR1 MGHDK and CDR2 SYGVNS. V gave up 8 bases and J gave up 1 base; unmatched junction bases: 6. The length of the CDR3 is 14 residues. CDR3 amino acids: CASEQAGGSYEQYF. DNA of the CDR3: TGTGCCAGCGAGCAAGCGGGGGGTTCCTACGAGCAGTACTTC.

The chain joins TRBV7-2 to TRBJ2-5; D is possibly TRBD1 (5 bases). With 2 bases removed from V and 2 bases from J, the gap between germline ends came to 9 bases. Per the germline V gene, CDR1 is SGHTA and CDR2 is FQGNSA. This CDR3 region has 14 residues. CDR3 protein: CASSLTPGQETQYF. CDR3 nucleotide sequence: TGTGCCAGCAGCTTAACCCCAGGGCAAGAGACCCAGTACTTC.

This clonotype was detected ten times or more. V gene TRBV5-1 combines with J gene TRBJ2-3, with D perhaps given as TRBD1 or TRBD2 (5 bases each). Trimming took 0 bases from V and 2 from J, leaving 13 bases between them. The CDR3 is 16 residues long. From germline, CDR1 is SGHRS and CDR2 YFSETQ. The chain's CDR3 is CASSLDPGLNTDTQYF. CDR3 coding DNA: TGCGCCAGCAGCTTGGATCCGGGGCTAAACACAGATACGCAGTATTTT. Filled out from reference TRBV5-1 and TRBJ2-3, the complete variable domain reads KAGVTQTPRYLIKTRGQQVTLSCSPISGHRSVSWYQQTPGQGLQFLFEYFSETQRNKGNFPGRFSGRQFSNSRSEMNVSTLELGDSALYLCASSLDPGLNTDTQYFGPGTRLTVL.

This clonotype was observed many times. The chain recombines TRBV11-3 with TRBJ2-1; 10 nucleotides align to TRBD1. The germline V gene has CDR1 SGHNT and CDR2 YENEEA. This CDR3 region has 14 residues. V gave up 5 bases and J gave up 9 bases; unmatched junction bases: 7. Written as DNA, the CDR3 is TGTGCCAGCAGCCCGGGACAGGGGTCTTCTGAGCAGTTCTTC. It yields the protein CASSPGQGSSEQFF.

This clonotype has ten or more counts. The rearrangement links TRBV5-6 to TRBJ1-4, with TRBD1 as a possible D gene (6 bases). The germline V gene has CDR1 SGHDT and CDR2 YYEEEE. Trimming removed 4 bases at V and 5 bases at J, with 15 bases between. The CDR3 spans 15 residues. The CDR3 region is CASSPRTESNEKLFF. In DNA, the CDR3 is TGTGCCAGCAGCCCGCGGACAGAGTCCAATGAAAAACTGTTTTTT.

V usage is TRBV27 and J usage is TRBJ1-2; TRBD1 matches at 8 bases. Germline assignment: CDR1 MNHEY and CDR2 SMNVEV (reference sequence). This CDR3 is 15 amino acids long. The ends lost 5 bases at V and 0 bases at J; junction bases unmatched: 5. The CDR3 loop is CASSPQGAANYGYTF. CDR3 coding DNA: TGTGCCAGCAGTCCCCAGGGGGCGGCTAACTATGGCTACACCTTC.

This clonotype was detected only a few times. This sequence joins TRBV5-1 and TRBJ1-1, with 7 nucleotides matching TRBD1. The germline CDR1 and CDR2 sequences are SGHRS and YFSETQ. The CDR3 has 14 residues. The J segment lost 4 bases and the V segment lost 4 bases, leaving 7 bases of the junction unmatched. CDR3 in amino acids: CASSTTGLSTEAFF. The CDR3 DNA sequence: TGCGCCAGCAGCACGACAGGGTTGAGCACTGAAGCTTTCTTT.

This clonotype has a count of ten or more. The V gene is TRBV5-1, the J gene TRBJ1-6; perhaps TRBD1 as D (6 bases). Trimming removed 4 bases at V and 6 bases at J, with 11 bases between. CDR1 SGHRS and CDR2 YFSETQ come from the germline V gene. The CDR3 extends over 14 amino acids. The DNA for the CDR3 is TGCGCCAGCAGCCTACAGGGTCCTAATTCACCCCTCCACTTT. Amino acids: CASSLQGPNSPLHF.

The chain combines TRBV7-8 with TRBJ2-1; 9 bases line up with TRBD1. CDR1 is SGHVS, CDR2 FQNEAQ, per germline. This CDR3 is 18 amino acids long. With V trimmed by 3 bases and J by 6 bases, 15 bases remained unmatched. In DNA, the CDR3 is TGTGCCAGCAGCTTTACCGGGACAGGGAATGAATATCGCAATGAGCAGTTCTTC. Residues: CASSFTGTGNEYRNEQFF.

The CDR3 sequence is CASSLGRIQETQYF. The CDR3 DNA reads as TGCGCCAGCAGCTTGGGACGGATCCAAGAGACCCAGTACTTC. The chain recombines TRBV5-1 with TRBJ2-5, with D uncertain. The V and J ends lost 0 bases and 1 base respectively, with 7 bases between them. CDR3 length: 14 residues. CDR1 and CDR2 (germline): SGHRS, YFSETQ.

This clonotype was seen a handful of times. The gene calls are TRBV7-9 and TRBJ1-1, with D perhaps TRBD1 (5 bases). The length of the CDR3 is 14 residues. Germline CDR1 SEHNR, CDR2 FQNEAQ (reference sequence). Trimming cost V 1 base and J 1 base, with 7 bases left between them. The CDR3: CASSLGGSNTEAFF. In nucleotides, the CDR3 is TGTGCCAGCAGCTTAGGGGGCTCGAACACTGAAGCTTTCTTT.

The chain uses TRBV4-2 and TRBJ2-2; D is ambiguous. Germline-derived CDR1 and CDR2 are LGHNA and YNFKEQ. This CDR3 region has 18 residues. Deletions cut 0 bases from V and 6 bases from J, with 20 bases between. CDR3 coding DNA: TGTGCCAGCAGCCAAGATCGTGTGGGCATAGGTAGGGCCGGGGAGCTGTTTTTT. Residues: CASSQDRVGIGRAGELFF.

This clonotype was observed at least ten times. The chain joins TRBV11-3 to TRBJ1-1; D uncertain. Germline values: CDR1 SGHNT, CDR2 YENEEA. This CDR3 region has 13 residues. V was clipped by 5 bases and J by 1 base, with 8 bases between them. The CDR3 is CASSRRQNTEAFF. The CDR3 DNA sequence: TGTGCCAGCAGCCGACGACAGAACACTGAAGCTTTCTTT. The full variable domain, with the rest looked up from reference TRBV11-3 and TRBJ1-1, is EAGVVQSPRYKIIEKKQPVAFWCNPISGHNTLYWYLQNLGQGPELLIRYENEEAVDDSQLPKDRFSAERLKGVDSTLKIQPAELGDSAVYLCASSRRQNTEAFFGQGTRLTVV.

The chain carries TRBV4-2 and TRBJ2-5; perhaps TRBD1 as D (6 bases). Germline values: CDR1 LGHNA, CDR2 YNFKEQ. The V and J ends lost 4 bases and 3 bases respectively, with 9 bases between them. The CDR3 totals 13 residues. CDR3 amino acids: CASSLRTEETQYF. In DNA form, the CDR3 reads TGTGCCAGCAGCCTACGGACAGAAGAGACCCAGTACTTC.

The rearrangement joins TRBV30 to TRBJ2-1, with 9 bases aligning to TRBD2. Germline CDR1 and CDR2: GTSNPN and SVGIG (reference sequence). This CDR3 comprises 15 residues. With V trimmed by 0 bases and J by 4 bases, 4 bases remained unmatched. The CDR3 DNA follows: TGTGCCTGGAGTGTACCCAGCGGGGGGTACAATGAGCAGTTCTTC. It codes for CAWSVPSGGYNEQFF.

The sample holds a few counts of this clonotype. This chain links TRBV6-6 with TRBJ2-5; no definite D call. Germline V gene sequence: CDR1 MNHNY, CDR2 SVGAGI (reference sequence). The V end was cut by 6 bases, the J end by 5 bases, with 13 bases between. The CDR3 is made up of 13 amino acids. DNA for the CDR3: TGTGCCAGCAGCTCCACTTTATTGGAGACCCAGTACTTC. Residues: CASSSTLLETQYF.